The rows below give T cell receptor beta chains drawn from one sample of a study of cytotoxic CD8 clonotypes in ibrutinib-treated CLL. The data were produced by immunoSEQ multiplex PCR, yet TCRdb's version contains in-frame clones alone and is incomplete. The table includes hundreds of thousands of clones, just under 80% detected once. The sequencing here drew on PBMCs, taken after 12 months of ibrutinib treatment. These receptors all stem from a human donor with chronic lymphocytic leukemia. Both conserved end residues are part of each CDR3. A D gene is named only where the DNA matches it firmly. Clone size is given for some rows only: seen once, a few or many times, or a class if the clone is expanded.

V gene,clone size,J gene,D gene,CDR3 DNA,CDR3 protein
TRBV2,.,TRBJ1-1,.,TGTGCCAGCAGCCCCCAGTCGAACACTGAAGCTTTCTTT,CASSPQSNTEAFF
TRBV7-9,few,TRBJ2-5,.,TGTGCCAGCAGCTTACCCCCCCAAGAGACCCAGTACTTC,CASSLPPQETQYF
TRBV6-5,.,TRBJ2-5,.,TGTGCCAGCAGTTATCTAGGGGGGAGCGAGACCCAGTACTTC,CASSYLGGSETQYF
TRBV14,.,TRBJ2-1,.,TGTGCCAGCAGCCTTCTAGCGCCCTACAATGAGCAGTTCTTC,CASSLLAPYNEQFF
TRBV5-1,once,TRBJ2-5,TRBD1,TGCGCCAGCAGCTTTGGGGGACAGGCTGGTTTGGAGACCCAGTACTTC,CASSFGGQAGLETQYF
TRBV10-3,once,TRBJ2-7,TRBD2,TGTGCCATCAGTGAGCCTCTAGGGAGGGTGGACTCCTACGAGCAGTACTTC,CAISEPLGRVDSYEQYF
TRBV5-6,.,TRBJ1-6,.,TGTGCCAGCAGCCCGACACCCAATTCCCCCCTCCACTTT,CASSPTPNSPLHF
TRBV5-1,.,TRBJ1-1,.,TGCGCCAGCAGCCAAATGGACAACACTGAAGCTTTCTTT,CASSQMDNTEAFF
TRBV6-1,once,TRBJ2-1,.,TGTGCCAGCAGTGAAAGTCGACAGTTCTTC,CASSESRQFF
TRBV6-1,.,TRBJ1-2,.,TGTGCCAGCACCCACAGACCACACTATGGCTACACCTTC,CASTHRPHYGYTF
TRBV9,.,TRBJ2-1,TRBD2,TGTGCCAGCAGTGTTCTGGGCGGGGGCTCCTACAATGAGCAGTTCTTC,CASSVLGGGSYNEQFF
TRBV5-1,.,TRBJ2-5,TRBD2,TGCGCCAGCAGCTCCGGACCGGGACTAGCGGGCCAAGAGACCCAGTACTTC,CASSSGPGLAGQETQYF
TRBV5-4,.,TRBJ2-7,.,TGTGCCAGCAGCTTGCGCGGAGACGAGCAGTACTTC,CASSLRGDEQYF
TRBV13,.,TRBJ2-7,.,TGTGCCAGCAGCTCACCGGGACCATCCTACGAGCAGTACTTC,CASSSPGPSYEQYF
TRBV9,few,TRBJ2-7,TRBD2,TGTGCCAGCAGCCCTGACCCGGGACTAATCTACGAGCAGTACTTC,CASSPDPGLIYEQYF
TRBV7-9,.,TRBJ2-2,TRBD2,TGTGCCAGCAGCGCCCCGGGGGGGCCAAATACCGGGGAGCTGTTTTTT,CASSAPGGPNTGELFF
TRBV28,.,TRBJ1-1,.,TGTGCCAGCAGTTTACCTACCCCGACAGACACTGAAGCTTTCTTT,CASSLPTPTDTEAFF
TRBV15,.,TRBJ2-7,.,TGTGCCACCAGCAGAGTCCTCGAGGACAGCTACGAGCAGTACTTC,CATSRVLEDSYEQYF
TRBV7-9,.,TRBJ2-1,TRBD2,TGTGCCAGCAGCTTATGGGGGGGCTCCTACAATGAGCAGTTCTTC,CASSLWGGSYNEQFF
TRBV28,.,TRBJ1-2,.,TGTGCCACGGCCCGGCGGGGGCAGAGAGGAGGCTACACCTTC,CATARRGQRGGYTF
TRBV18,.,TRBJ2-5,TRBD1,TGTGCCAGCTCACCGCGGACAGGGTCTGCGGAGACCCAGTACTTC,CASSPRTGSAETQYF
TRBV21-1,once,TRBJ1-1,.,TGTGCCAGCACCCGGGGTTTCACCGAGCGGAACACTGAAGCTTTCTTT,CASTRGFTERNTEAFF
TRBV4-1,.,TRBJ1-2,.,TGCGCCAGCAGCCATCCTCCGGGAGGAGGGGGTCGCTATGGCTACACCTTC,CASSHPPGGGGRYGYTF
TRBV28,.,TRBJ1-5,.,TGTGCCAGCAGTTTATGGACAGTCAATCAGCCCCAGCATTTT,CASSLWTVNQPQHF
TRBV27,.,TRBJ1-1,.,TGTGCCAGCGGAATAACAGGAGCTGAAGCTTTCTTT,CASGITGAEAFF
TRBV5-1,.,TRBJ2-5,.,TGCGCCAGCAGCTTGGCGCAGCTCCAAGAGACCCAGTACTTC,CASSLAQLQETQYF
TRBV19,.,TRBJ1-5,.,TGTGCCAGTAGTATAGATCTGGGAGGTTCTCAGCCCCAGCATTTT,CASSIDLGGSQPQHF
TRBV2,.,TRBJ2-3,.,TGTGCCAGCACCATTAGCACAGATACGCAGTATTTT,CASTISTDTQYF
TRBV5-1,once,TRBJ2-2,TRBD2,TGCGCCAGCAGCTGGGCCGGGACTACCGCCGGGGAGCTGTTTTTT,CASSWAGTTAGELFF
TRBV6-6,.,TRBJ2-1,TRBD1,TGTGCCAGCAGTTACTCGGGACAGGGGTATCATGAGCAGTTCTTC,CASSYSGQGYHEQFF
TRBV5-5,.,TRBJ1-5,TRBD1,TGTGCCAGCAGCCGACAGGGTTCGGGACAGCCCCAGCATTTT,CASSRQGSGQPQHF
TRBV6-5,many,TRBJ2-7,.,TGTGCCAGCAGTTACATCACGAGGCCTGGCGAGCAGTACTTC,CASSYITRPGEQYF
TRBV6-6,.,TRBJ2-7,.,TGTGCCAGCAGGGAGATTATGTATCAGAGCTCCTACGAGCAGTACTTC,CASREIMYQSSYEQYF
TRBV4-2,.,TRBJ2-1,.,TGTGCCAGCAGCCAAGTGCCCAGCGGCGGTTTGAGTGAGCAGTTCTTC,CASSQVPSGGLSEQFF
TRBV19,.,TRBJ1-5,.,TGTGCCAGTACAGATAACAGGGGCAATCAGCCCCAGCATTTT,CASTDNRGNQPQHF
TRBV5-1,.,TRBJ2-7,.,TGCGCCAGCAGCGAGGGCGGGACCTACGAGCAGTACTTC,CASSEGGTYEQYF
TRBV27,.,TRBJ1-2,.,TGTGCCAGCAGTTTATCTTGGGGGCTCGGCTATGGCTACACCTTC,CASSLSWGLGYGYTF
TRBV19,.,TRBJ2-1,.,TGTGCCATTTCTCTCACAGGGTACAATGAGCAGTTCTTC,CAISLTGYNEQFF
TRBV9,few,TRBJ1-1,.,TGTGCCAGCAGCGTAGGATGGGGGCAGGGGCGGGACACTGAAGCTTTCTTT,CASSVGWGQGRDTEAFF
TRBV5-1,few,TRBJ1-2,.,TGCGCCAGCAGCTTGGCCCAGGGCAGCTATGGCTACACCTTC,CASSLAQGSYGYTF
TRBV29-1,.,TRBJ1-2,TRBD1,TGCAGCGCCCAGGGGGGCGGGGGCTACACCTTC,CSAQGGGGYTF
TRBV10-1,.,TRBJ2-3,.,TGCGCCAGCAGTGACCCTGCTGGAGATACGCAGTATTTT,CASSDPAGDTQYF
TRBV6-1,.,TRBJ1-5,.,TGTGCCAGCAGTGAAGTGGAGACGGGGGTAGGAAAGCCCCAGCATTTT,CASSEVETGVGKPQHF
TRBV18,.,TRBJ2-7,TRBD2,TGTGCCAGCTCATCGTCAGCGGGAGGGCCCTCGGCCGAGCAGTACTTC,CASSSSAGGPSAEQYF